These 31 T cell receptor beta chains originate from one sample sequenced in a study of control samples from healthy donors and cancer patients. The method was immunoSEQ multiplex PCR; TCRdb's version includes in-frame clones alone and lacks a portion of them. The profile shows fewer than 500,000 clones, roughly 90% of them singletons. Source material: PBMCs. The source of these receptors is a man aged 35 to 55 with head and neck cancer.

This chain joins TRBV2 and TRBJ1-4; no clear D gene. The CDR3 is 14 amino acids. Germline CDR1 SNHLY, CDR2 FYNNEI. V was cut by 6 bases and J by 3 bases, with 11 bases left in between. The CDR3 loop is CASREEMANEKLFF. Written as DNA, the CDR3 is TGTGCCAGCAGGGAGGAGATGGCTAATGAAAAACTGTTTTTT.

The chain joins TRBV30 to TRBJ1-1; a weak D match, TRBD1 (5 bases). This CDR3 contains 14 residues. Trimming removed 3 bases at V and 4 bases at J, with 15 bases between. Germline assignment: CDR1 GTSNPN and CDR2 SVGIG (reference sequence). The CDR3 DNA sequence: TGTGCCTGGAGCTTAGGAGGGGTGGCCACTGAAGCTTTCTTT. It is translated as CAWSLGGVATEAFF.

This chain uses TRBV6-2 or TRBV6-3 with TRBJ2-7; maybe TRBD1 (6 bases). With 6 bases removed from V and 2 bases from J, the gap between germline ends came to 14 bases. The CDR3 runs to 14 residues. The germline CDR1 and CDR2 sequences are MNHEY and SVGEGT. The DNA of the CDR3 is TGTGCCAGCAGCCTCGGACAGATAGCCTACGAGCAGTACTTC. Its protein is CASSLGQIAYEQYF.

This clone came up once. J is TRBJ1-5 and V is TRBV1; the table's D call TRBD1 went unverified against the DNA. TRBV1 is annotated as a pseudogene. The CDR3 has 19 residues. The CDR3: CTSSQGQLIKLYSNQPQHF. The CDR3 bases are TGCACCAGCAGCCAAGGACAGCTAATTAAACTTTATAGCAATCAGCCCCAGCATTTT.

The rearrangement joins TRBV3-1 (or the pseudogene TRBV3-2) to TRBJ1-5, with a weak D call TRBD1 (5 bases). The germline V gene encodes CDR1 LGHDT and CDR2 YNNKEL (reference sequence). V lost 0 bases and J lost 2, with 11 bases in between. The CDR3 loop spans 16 amino acids. CDR3 loop: CASSQDYRGGNQPQHF. The CDR3 nucleotides read TGTGCCAGCAGCCAAGATTACAGAGGGGGCAATCAGCCCCAGCATTTT.

The V and J genes are TRBV30 and TRBJ2-2, with D unresolved. Germline V gives CDR1 GTSNPN, CDR2 SVGIG (reference sequence). Trimming shortened V by 0 bases and J by 7 bases, and 6 bases separated the two germline ends. The CDR3 extends over 12 amino acids. Written as DNA, the CDR3 is TGTGCCTGGAGTGTACAGAACGGGGAGCTGTTTTTT. It specifies CAWSVQNGELFF.

The J gene is TRBJ2-2, the V gene TRBV4-1, with D perhaps being TRBD1 or TRBD2 (7 bases each). V was trimmed by 2 bases and J by 6 bases, leaving 22 bases between them. CDR1 is MGHRA and CDR2 is YSYEKL in the germline V gene. The CDR3 runs to 18 residues. Written as DNA, the CDR3 is TGCGCCAGCAGCCAACCCCCAGGGGGGGGGAGGTTTGCCGGGGAGCTGTTTTTT. The encoded protein is CASSQPPGGGRFAGELFF.

The chain carries TRBV5-4 and TRBJ2-4; 7 bases are shared with TRBD1. V was pared by 2 bases and J by 6 bases, with 8 bases of the junction left unmatched. CDR3 size: 15 residues. Per the germline V gene, CDR1 is SGHNT and CDR2 is YYREEE (reference sequence). Here the CDR3 DNA reads TGTGCCAGCAGCTTTAGGGGGCGAGGGATAAACATTCAGTACTTC. Translated, it gives CASSFRGRGINIQYF. Together with reference TRBV5-4 and TRBJ2-4, the CDR3 gives the full variable domain: ETGVTQSPTHLIKTRGQQVTLRCSSQSGHNTVSWYQQALGQGPQFIFQYYREEENGRGNFPPRFSGLQFPNYSSELNVNALELDDSALYLCASSFRGRGINIQYFGAGTRLSVL.

Remarks on this clone: Within the sample, other DNA sequences also encode this same CDR3. The V gene is TRBV7-9, the J gene TRBJ2-7; 8 nucleotides agree with TRBD1. CDR3 length equals 13 residues. Unmatched junction bases numbered 5, after V lost 3 bases and J lost 7 bases. CDR1 and CDR2 from the germline V gene are SEHNR and FQNEAQ (reference sequence). The CDR3 loop reads CASSLQGAGEQYF. For the CDR3, the DNA is TGTGCCAGCAGCTTGCAGGGGGCGGGGGAGCAGTACTTC.

The rearrangement links TRBV5-1 to TRBJ2-7; D gene ambiguous. The CDR3 sequence is 14 residues long. Trimming pared 0 bases from V and 1 base from J, leaving 8 bases between. Germline CDR1 reads SGHRS; CDR2 reads YFSETQ. DNA of the CDR3: TGCGCCAGCAGCTTGGGCGTCCGGTCCTACGAGCAGTACTTC. This gives the protein CASSLGVRSYEQYF.

The CDR3 DNA is TGTGCCAGCACCACCGCGACTAACTCCTACGAGCAGTACTTC. It specifies CASTTATNSYEQYF. The chain couples TRBV27 to TRBJ2-7, with D possibly being TRBD2 (5 bases). V was trimmed by 7 bases and J by 0 bases, leaving 13 bases between them. This CDR3 spans 14 amino acids. CDR1 is MNHEY, CDR2 SMNVEV, per germline (reference sequence).

V gene TRBV7-3 combines with J gene TRBJ2-2; D not certain. The germline V and J ends were trimmed by 2 bases and 0 bases, with 7 bases remaining between them. CDR1 SGHTA and CDR2 FQGTGA come from the germline V gene. This CDR3 contains 15 residues. CDR3 DNA sequence: TGTGCCAGCAGCTTAGTTACAACGAACACCGGGGAGCTGTTTTTT. Its protein product is CASSLVTTNTGELFF.

This chain connects TRBV2 to TRBJ1-6; 8 positions match TRBD1. Unmatched junction bases numbered 11, after V lost 4 bases and J lost 12 bases. The CDR3 covers 15 residues. In germline, CDR1 is SNHLY, CDR2 FYNNEI. The CDR3, as DNA: TGTGCCAGCAGTGTGAGGACAGGGATGGCTGAACCCCTCCACTTT. Encoded protein: CASSVRTGMAEPLHF.

This chain uses TRBV15 with TRBJ1-4; no firm D call. Trimming left V 4 bases short and J 1 base short, with 10 bases between. The germline V gene has CDR1 LNHNV and CDR2 YYDKDF (reference sequence). The CDR3 has 15 amino acids. Here the CDR3 reads CATSTYLGTNEKLFF. DNA for the CDR3: TGTGCCACCAGCACTTACTTAGGAACTAATGAAAAACTGTTTTTT.

This sequence joins TRBV5-4 and TRBJ2-1, with TRBD2 identical over 15 bases. Trimming took 4 bases from V and 10 from J; bases not matched to a gene: 9. The germline V gene has CDR1 SGHNT and CDR2 YYREEE (reference sequence). This CDR3 is built from 16 residues. The chain's CDR3 is CASSPEGTSGGYEQFF. The DNA for the CDR3 is TGTGCCAGCAGCCCGGAGGGGACTAGCGGGGGGTACGAGCAGTTCTTC.

The chain joins TRBV7-9 to TRBJ2-4, with 7 bases fitting TRBD2. CDR3 length: 14 residues. Germline V gene sequence: CDR1 SEHNR, CDR2 FQNEAQ (reference sequence). Trimming removed 5 bases from V and 8 bases from J; junction bases left unmatched: 9. The CDR3 nucleotides read TGTGCCAGCAGCACCGAAGCGGGACGGGACATTCAGTACTTC. Translated, it gives CASSTEAGRDIQYF.

J is TRBJ2-1 and V is TRBV7-2; D call uncertain. This CDR3 contains 13 residues. Germline assignment: CDR1 SGHTA and CDR2 FQGNSA. V was pared by 0 bases and J by 12 bases, with 12 bases between. As DNA, the CDR3 is TGTGCCAGCAGCTTAGCTCCTCTGGGTTGGCAGTTCTTC. Encoded protein: CASSLAPLGWQFF.

V usage is TRBV12-5 and J usage is TRBJ2-1; perhaps TRBD1 as D (5 bases). The CDR3 loop spans 15 amino acids. V lost 5 bases and J lost 3, with 14 bases in between. CDR1 is LGHNT and CDR2 is FRNRAP in the germline V gene. This CDR3 is CASGLGEPLYNEQFF. CDR3 in DNA: TGTGCTAGTGGTCTAGGGGAACCCCTCTACAATGAGCAGTTCTTC.

The chain uses TRBV5-1 and TRBJ2-3; no definite D call. Trimming removed 1 base at V and 2 bases at J, with 11 bases between. CDR3 length equals 15 residues. Looked up from germline, CDR1 is SGHRS and CDR2 is YFSETQ. The CDR3 region has the DNA TGCGCCAGCAGCTTGCGACTGTTGGACACAGATACGCAGTATTTT. Protein sequence: CASSLRLLDTDTQYF.

CDR3 loop: CASSWADSNQPQHF. CDR3 bases: TGTGCCAGCTCCTGGGCGGATAGCAATCAGCCCCAGCATTTT. This rearrangement joins TRBV18 to TRBJ1-5; no firm D call. This CDR3 comprises 14 residues. The germline CDR1 and CDR2 sequences are KGHSH and LQKENI. Trimming took off 6 bases at V and 0 bases at J, with 9 bases between the two ends.

This chain connects TRBV2 to TRBJ2-1, with 11 bases lining up with TRBD2. This CDR3 contains 15 residues. With 7 bases clipped from V and 4 bases from J, the junction kept 6 bases outside the gene matches. Germline V gives CDR1 SNHLY, CDR2 FYNNEI. The CDR3 DNA reads TGTGCCAGCAATACGGGACTAGCGGAGTACAATGAGCAGTTCTTC. Translated, it gives CASNTGLAEYNEQFF.

The genes are TRBV3-1 (or the pseudogene TRBV3-2) and TRBJ2-5, with no clear D. Trimming pared 5 bases from V and 5 bases from J, leaving 15 bases between. Per germline, CDR1 LGHDT and CDR2 YNNKEL (reference sequence). The CDR3 length is 14 residues. CDR3 coding DNA: TGTGCCAGCAGCACTAAAGGCCTGGGCGAGACCCAGTACTTC. It translates to CASSTKGLGETQYF.

The chain couples TRBV18 to TRBJ2-1; 11 bases align to TRBD1. Germline V CDR1 and CDR2: KGHSH, LQKENI. CDR3 length: 18 amino acids. The V and J ends lost 1 base and 3 bases, in that order; junction bases with no gene match: 8. The CDR3 protein is CASSPRLGQGAFYNEQFF. The CDR3 DNA reads as TGTGCCAGCTCACCACGATTAGGACAGGGGGCCTTCTACAATGAGCAGTTCTTC.

This chain connects TRBV25-1 to TRBJ1-5; D gene uncertain. V lost 2 bases, J lost 7 bases, and 12 bases lay in between. Per germline, CDR1 MGHDK and CDR2 SYGVNS. The CDR3 runs 14 residues. Here the CDR3 DNA reads TGTGCCAGCAGTGAACTCCAGACTGGCCAGCCCCAGCATTTT. Protein sequence: CASSELQTGQPQHF.

The V call is TRBV12-5, the J call TRBJ2-7; possibly TRBD1 or TRBD2 for D (5 bases each). CDR3 length: 16 amino acids. Germline loops: CDR1 LGHNT, CDR2 FRNRAP. V dropped 4 bases and J dropped 3 bases, with 19 bases sitting between them. The CDR3 here is CASGSHRDRAFYEQYF. DNA of the CDR3: TGTGCTAGTGGTTCGCACCGGGACCGGGCTTTCTACGAGCAGTACTTC.

The genes are TRBV5-1 and TRBJ1-1, with D perhaps matching TRBD1 (5 bases). V was cut by 2 bases and J by 1 base, with 12 bases left in between. CDR3 length: 15 residues. In germline, CDR1 is SGHRS, CDR2 YFSETQ. The CDR3 sequence is CASSFGDDRNTEAFF. CDR3 in DNA: TGCGCCAGCAGCTTCGGGGATGACAGGAACACTGAAGCTTTCTTT. Looking up the rest from reference TRBV5-1 and TRBJ1-1 gives the full variable domain: KAGVTQTPRYLIKTRGQQVTLSCSPISGHRSVSWYQQTPGQGLQFLFEYFSETQRNKGNFPGRFSGRQFSNSRSEMNVSTLELGDSALYLCASSFGDDRNTEAFFGQGTRLTVV.

This clone is a singleton in its sample. The chain is built from TRBV10-1 and TRBJ2-7; 11 nucleotides align to TRBD2. Germline V lookup: CDR1 WNHNN, CDR2 SYGVQD (reference sequence). This CDR3 has 15 residues. V gave up 2 bases and J gave up 2 bases; unmatched junction bases: 2. CDR3 coding DNA: TGCGCCAGCAGTGAGGGGACTAGCGGTACCTACGAGCAGTACTTC. It specifies CASSEGTSGTYEQYF.

V is TRBV24-1 and J is TRBJ1-2; D unclear. V lost 2 bases to trimming and J lost 3 bases, with 6 bases between them. The CDR3 has 13 amino acids. The germline gives CDR1 KGHDR, CDR2 SFDVKD. The CDR3: CATSDWADYGYTF. CDR3 sequence (DNA): TGTGCCACCAGTGATTGGGCGGACTATGGCTACACCTTC.

V gene TRBV6-5 combines with J gene TRBJ2-7, with 10 bases lining up with TRBD2. Germline V gene lookup returns CDR1 MNHEY and CDR2 SVGAGI. V shed 5 bases and J 5 bases; nucleotides not matched to a gene: 9. There are 15 residues in the CDR3. CDR3 coding DNA: TGTGCCAGCAGTAACCTGGGACTAGCGTCCGACGAGCAGTACTTC. Its translation is CASSNLGLASDEQYF.

The chain employs TRBV20-1 and TRBJ1-2; 9 nucleotides line up with TRBD1. Germline V gene sequence: CDR1 DFQATT, CDR2 SNEGSKA (reference sequence). The CDR3 has 14 residues. After removal of 3 bases from V and 6 bases from J, the junction contained 8 bases not matched to a gene. CDR3 DNA sequence: TGCAGTGCTAGTACAGGGGGCCACGCCCATGGCTACACCTTC. It specifies CSASTGGHAHGYTF.

The V gene is TRBV9, the J gene TRBJ1-1, with no clear D. The CDR3 is made up of 15 amino acids. Germline V lookup: CDR1 SGDLS, CDR2 YYNGEE. V lost 0 bases and J lost 7, with 16 bases in between. The CDR3 protein is CASSVGNGLGGEAFF. In DNA, the CDR3 is TGTGCCAGCAGCGTAGGGAACGGGCTAGGTGGTGAAGCTTTCTTT.